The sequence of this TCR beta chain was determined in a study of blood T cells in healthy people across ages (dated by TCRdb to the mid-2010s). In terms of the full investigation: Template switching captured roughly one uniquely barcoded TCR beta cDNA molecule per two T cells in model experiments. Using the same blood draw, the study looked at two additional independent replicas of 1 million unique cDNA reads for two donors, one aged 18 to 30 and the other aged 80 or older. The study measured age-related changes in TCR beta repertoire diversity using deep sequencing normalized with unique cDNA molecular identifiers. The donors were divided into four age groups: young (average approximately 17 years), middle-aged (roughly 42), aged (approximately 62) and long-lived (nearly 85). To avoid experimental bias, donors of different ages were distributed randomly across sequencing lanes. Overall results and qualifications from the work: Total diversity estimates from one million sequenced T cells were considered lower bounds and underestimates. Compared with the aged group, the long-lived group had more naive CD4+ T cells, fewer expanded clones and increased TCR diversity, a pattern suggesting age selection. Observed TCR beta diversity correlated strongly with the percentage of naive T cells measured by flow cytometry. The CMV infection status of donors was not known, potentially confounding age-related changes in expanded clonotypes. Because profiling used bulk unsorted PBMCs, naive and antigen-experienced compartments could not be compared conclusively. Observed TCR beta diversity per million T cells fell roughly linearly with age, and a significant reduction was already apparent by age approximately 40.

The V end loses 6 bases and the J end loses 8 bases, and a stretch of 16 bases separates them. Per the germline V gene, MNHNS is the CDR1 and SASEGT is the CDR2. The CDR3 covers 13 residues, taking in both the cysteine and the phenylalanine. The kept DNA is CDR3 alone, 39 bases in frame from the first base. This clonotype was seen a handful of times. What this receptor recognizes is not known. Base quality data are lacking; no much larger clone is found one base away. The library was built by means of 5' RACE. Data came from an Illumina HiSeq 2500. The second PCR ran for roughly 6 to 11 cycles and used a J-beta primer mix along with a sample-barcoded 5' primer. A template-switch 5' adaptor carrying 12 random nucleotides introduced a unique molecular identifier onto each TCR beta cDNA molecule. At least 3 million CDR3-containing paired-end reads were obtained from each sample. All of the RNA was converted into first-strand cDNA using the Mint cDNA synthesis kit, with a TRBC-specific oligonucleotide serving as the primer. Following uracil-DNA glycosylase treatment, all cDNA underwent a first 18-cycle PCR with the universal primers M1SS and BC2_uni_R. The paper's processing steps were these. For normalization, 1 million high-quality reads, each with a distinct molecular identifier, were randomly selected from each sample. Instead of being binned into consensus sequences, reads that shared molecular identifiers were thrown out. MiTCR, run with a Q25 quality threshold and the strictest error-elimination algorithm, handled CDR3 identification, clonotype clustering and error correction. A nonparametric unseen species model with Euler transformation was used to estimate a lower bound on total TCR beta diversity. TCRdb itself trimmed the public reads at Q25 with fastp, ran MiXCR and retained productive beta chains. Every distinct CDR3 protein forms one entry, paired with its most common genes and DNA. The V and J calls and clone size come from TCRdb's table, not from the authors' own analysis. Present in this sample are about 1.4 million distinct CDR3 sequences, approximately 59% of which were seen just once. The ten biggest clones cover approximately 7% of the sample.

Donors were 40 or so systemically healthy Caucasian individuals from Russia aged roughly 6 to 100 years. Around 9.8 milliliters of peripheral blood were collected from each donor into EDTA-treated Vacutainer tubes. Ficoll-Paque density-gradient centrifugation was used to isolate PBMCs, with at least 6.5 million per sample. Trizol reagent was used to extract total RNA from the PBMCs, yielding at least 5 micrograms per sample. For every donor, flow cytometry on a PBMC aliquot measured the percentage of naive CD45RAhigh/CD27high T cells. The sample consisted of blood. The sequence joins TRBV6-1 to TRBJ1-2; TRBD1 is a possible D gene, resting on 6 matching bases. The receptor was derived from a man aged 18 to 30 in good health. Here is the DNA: TGTGCCAGCAGGGAAACAGGGTCGGGAGGCTACACCTTC. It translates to CASRETGSGGYTF.